The clone carrying this T cell receptor (beta chain) was seen a handful of times. One entry per CDR3 protein, called by TCRdb with MiXCR from the RT-PCR reads. The table records fewer than 500,000 distinct CDR3 sequences, 16% of them present only once. The data belong to a study of patients and donors after allogeneic stem cell transplantation. The CDR3 has 15 residues. Sequencing was performed on blood, either unsorted or a sorted T cell fraction (not recorded which). The source is a human donor who was either an allogeneic HSCT recipient or a stem cell or donor lymphocyte infusion donor (not recorded which). It is not recorded whose cells these are; they may come from a transplant donor. This rearrangement joins TRBV21-1 to TRBJ2-1; TRBD1, as called in the table, went unchecked against the DNA. TRBV21-1 counts as a pseudogene. CDR3 sequence reads: CASAGGTERCNEQFF. CDR3 sequence (DNA): TGTGCCAGCGCGGGGGGGACAGAGAGGTGCAATGAGCAGTTCTTC.